Listed below are T cell receptor beta chains from one sample, sequenced in a study of chemoradiotherapy in HPV16-positive cancers. The repertoire was sequenced with immunoSEQ multiplex PCR; TCRdb's copy has only in-frame clones and lacks some. Of thousands of clones listed, approximately 90% were seen once; the top ten hold about 4.1%. Sample: tumor tissue, taken from a patient who underwent chemoradiotherapy. Every receptor here comes from a human donor with HPV-associated anogenital cancer. Both conserved end residues are part of each CDR3. A D gene is named only where the DNA matches it firmly. Part of the rows lack a size; the others show once, few, many or a class for expanded clones.

J	size	V	D	CDR3	DNA
TRBJ1-5	-	TRBV6-5	-	CASSTRWGDNQPQHF	TGTGCCAGCAGCACCCGGTGGGGCGATAATCAGCCCCAGCATTTT
TRBJ2-1	-	TRBV7-3	-	CASSLDRGPYNEQFF	TGTGCCAGCAGCCTCGACAGAGGACCCTACAATGAGCAGTTCTTC
TRBJ2-2	-	TRBV30	TRBD2	CAWSKLAGVGGELFF	TGTGCCTGGAGTAAACTAGCGGGAGTTGGCGGGGAGCTGTTTTTT
TRBJ1-1	-	TRBV6-1	TRBD1	CASSELQGRTEAFF	TGTGCCAGCAGTGAACTACAGGGGCGCACTGAAGCTTTCTTT
TRBJ1-2	-	TRBV27	TRBD1	CASYRGDYGYTF	TGTGCCAGTTACAGGGGGGACTATGGCTACACCTTC
TRBJ2-3	-	TRBV29-1	-	CSVYGEGPADTQYF	TGCAGCGTTTACGGCGAAGGACCCGCGGATACGCAGTATTTT
TRBJ2-7	-	TRBV5-8	TRBD2	CASSSTTSGLSSYEQYF	TGTGCCAGCAGCTCCACGACTAGCGGGCTGAGCTCCTACGAGCAGTACTTC
TRBJ1-1	-	TRBV5-1	-	CASSLIPKGGQFLNTEAFF	TGCGCCAGCAGCTTGATACCTAAGGGGGGCCAATTCTTGAACACTGAAGCTTTCTTT
TRBJ1-1	-	TRBV2	TRBD1	CASSLQGAGTEAFF	TGTGCCAGCAGTCTACAGGGGGCGGGCACTGAAGCTTTCTTT
TRBJ1-2	-	TRBV30	TRBD1	CAWSGTGKGYTF	TGTGCCTGGAGTGGGACAGGGAAGGGCTACACCTTC
TRBJ1-6	few	TRBV7-8	-	CASSSTPNEYSPLHF	TGTGCCAGCAGCTCAACACCGAACGAGTATTCACCCCTCCACTTT
TRBJ2-3	-	TRBV30	-	CAWSVKDTQYF	TGTGCCTGGAGTGTAAAGGATACGCAGTATTTT
TRBJ1-4	-	TRBV5-6	-	CASSQDREEKLFF	TGTGCCAGCAGCCAGGACAGAGAAGAAAAACTGTTTTTT
TRBJ1-1	-	TRBV29-1	TRBD1	CSVRDRENTEAFF	TGCAGCGTCCGGGACAGGGAGAACACTGAAGCTTTCTTT
TRBJ2-3	once	TRBV30	-	CAWTGLTDTQYF	TGTGCCTGGACCGGACTTACAGATACGCAGTATTTT
TRBJ2-7	-	TRBV7-8	-	CASSFLRAEQYF	TGTGCCAGCAGCTTTCTGCGAGCAGAGCAGTACTTC
TRBJ1-1	-	TRBV6-1	TRBD1	CASSVEGADTEAFF	TGTGCCAGCAGTGTGGAGGGGGCAGACACTGAAGCTTTCTTT
TRBJ2-3	-	TRBV5-1	-	CASSWPRLAALNSTDTQYF	TGCGCCAGCAGCTGGCCCCGCTTGGCAGCTTTAAATAGCACAGATACGCAGTATTTT